The 24 T cell receptor beta chains below were found in one sample sequenced in a study of cytotoxic CD8 clonotypes in ibrutinib-treated CLL (dated by TCRdb to 2020 to 2022). Library creation used the immunoSEQ multiplex PCR assay. Here the immuneACCESS table is served through TCRdb, limited to in-frame sequences with V and J called. Missing clones are a known gap in these copies; in checked studies unresolved V genes cover under half, and the rest lacks a known reason. This sample comprises about 140,000 clones, roughly 90% of them detected only once. Of the sample, roughly 10% falls within the top ten clones. The time point label for this specimen denotes: about eleven months on ibrutinib. Sequencing used PBMCs, obtained after 12 months of ibrutinib treatment. These receptors all come from a human donor with chronic lymphocytic leukemia.

A word on this clone: Mismatch with germline at one junction end may stem from a read error. V and J are TRBV7-2 and TRBJ1-2; weak D call: TRBD1 (5 bases). CDR1 and CDR2 from the germline V gene are SGHTA and FQGNSA. CDR3 length: 11 amino acids. The CDR3 loop is CASMGGRTLNF. The CDR3 DNA is TGTGCCAGCATGGGGGGAAGGACGCTCAACTTC.

This rearrangement joins TRBV28 to TRBJ1-5, with 8 bases identical to TRBD1. The CDR3 spans 16 residues. V was pared by 6 bases and J by 9 bases, with 16 bases of the junction left unmatched. CDR1 and CDR2 from the germline V gene are MDHEN and SYDVKM. CDR3 loop: CASSPPGQGLAGPQHF. In DNA, the CDR3 is TGTGCCAGCAGCCCTCCCGGACAGGGCCTTGCTGGGCCCCAGCATTTT.

The chain links TRBV5-1 to TRBJ2-1; perhaps TRBD2 as D (6 bases). The CDR3 has 15 residues. The germline CDR1 and CDR2 sequences are SGHRS and YFSETQ. V was cut by 0 bases and J by 5 bases, with 12 bases left in between. CDR3 residues: CASSLAGAVNNEQFF. CDR3 nucleotides: TGCGCCAGCAGCTTGGCGGGAGCGGTGAACAATGAGCAGTTCTTC.

The CDR3 loop reads CSVRQGIDQPQHF. In DNA form, the CDR3 reads TGCAGCGTGAGACAGGGGATCGATCAGCCCCAGCATTTT. The chain carries TRBV29-1 and TRBJ1-5; 8 bases fit TRBD1. This CDR3 is 13 amino acids long. CDR1 is SQVTM and CDR2 is ANQGSEA in the germline V gene. Trimming at V came to 6 bases and at J to 5 bases, leaving 6 bases not matched to a gene.

This chain uses TRBV6-5 with TRBJ1-3; the match to TRBD1 covers 9 bases. The germline V gene encodes CDR1 MNHEY and CDR2 SVGAGI. The CDR3 runs 15 residues. The V gene end was trimmed by 6 bases and the J gene end by 2 bases; junction bases not matched to a gene: 5. The CDR3 bases are TGTGCCAGCAGACCACAGGGGGCTACTGGAAACACCATATATTTT. Translated, it gives CASRPQGATGNTIYF.

The rearrangement joins TRBV19 to TRBJ2-2; TRBD2 matches at 10 bases. The CDR3 loop spans 17 amino acids. CDR1 is LNHDA, CDR2 SQIVND, per germline (reference sequence). Germline trimming cut 7 bases from V and 4 bases from J; bases unmatched to any gene: 12. CDR3 coding DNA: TGTGCCAGTACCAGGACTAGCGGAAATAAAGGCACCGGGGAGCTGTTTTTT. This codes for CASTRTSGNKGTGELFF.

This clone was seen just once. The chain has TRBV25-1 and TRBJ1-2; 8 bases are a match to TRBD1. With 5 bases clipped from V and 8 bases from J, the junction kept 10 bases outside the gene matches. CDR3 length equals 14 residues. Looked up from germline, CDR1 is MGHDK and CDR2 is SYGVNS. In DNA, the CDR3 is TGTGCCAGCAGTATTCAACAGGGGGAAGGGGGCTACACCTTC. It codes for CASSIQQGEGGYTF.

The gene calls are TRBV4-3 and TRBJ2-1; D remains ambiguous. V was clipped by 4 bases and J by 10 bases, with 8 bases between them. The germline V gene encodes CDR1 LGHNA and CDR2 YSLEER. This CDR3 is 11 amino acids long. CDR3 protein: CASSRSQEQFF. CDR3 nucleotides: TGCGCCAGCAGCCGGAGTCAGGAGCAGTTCTTC.

This chain connects TRBV7-9 to TRBJ2-7; TRBD2 might be the D (6 bases). The CDR3 contains 15 residues. The germline V gene has CDR1 SEHNR and CDR2 FQNEAQ (reference sequence). V was trimmed by 1 base and J by 2 bases, leaving 12 bases between them. The CDR3 sequence is CASSLERGAAYEQYF. In DNA, the CDR3 is TGTGCCAGCAGCTTAGAACGCGGGGCGGCCTACGAGCAGTACTTC. The variable domain in full, completed from reference TRBV7-9 and TRBJ2-7, reads DTGVSQNPRHKITKRGQNVTFRCDPISEHNRLYWYRQTLGQGPEFLTYFQNEAQLEKSRLLSDRFSAERPKGSFSTLEIQRTEQGDSAMYLCASSLERGAAYEQYFGPGTRLTVT.

The chain uses TRBV7-9 and TRBJ1-1; D is unresolved. Germline CDR1 is SEHNR and CDR2 is FQNEAQ (reference sequence). CDR3 length: 13 amino acids. V lost 3 bases, J lost 0 bases, and 5 bases lay in between. The CDR3 DNA is TGTGCCAGCAGCTTTTCGATGAACACTGAAGCTTTCTTT. Translated, it gives CASSFSMNTEAFF.

V and J are TRBV11-2 and TRBJ1-3; no firm D call. This CDR3 is 13 amino acids long. Germline values: CDR1 SGHAT, CDR2 FQNNGV. V was trimmed by 4 bases and J by 4 bases, leaving 8 bases between them. This CDR3 reads CASSSVEGNTIYF. DNA of the CDR3: TGTGCCAGCAGCTCGGTCGAGGGAAACACCATATATTTT.

This chain connects TRBV19 to TRBJ1-3; weak D call: TRBD1 (5 bases). The ends were cut back, 7 bases at V and 2 bases at J, with 18 bases in the middle. Germline CDR1 and CDR2: LNHDA and SQIVND (reference sequence). The CDR3 has 16 amino acids. The CDR3 DNA reads as TGTGCCAGTATCCCCCCGGGGGTGAGGGCTGGAAACACCATATATTTT. It is translated as CASIPPGVRAGNTIYF.

Worth noting for this clone: The identical CDR3 is also encoded by other nucleotide sequences in the sample. The chain couples TRBV7-3 to TRBJ2-3; the D is unclear. This CDR3 region has 12 residues. V dropped 5 bases and J dropped 5 bases, with 8 bases sitting between them. Germline V gene data show CDR1 as SGHTA and CDR2 as FQGTGA. The CDR3 sequence: CASSNYGDTQYF. The CDR3 DNA follows: TGTGCCAGCAGCAATTACGGAGATACGCAGTATTTT. The whole variable domain, filled in from reference TRBV7-3 and TRBJ2-3, reads GAGVSQTPSNKVTEKGKYVELRCDPISGHTALYWYRQSLGQGPEFLIYFQGTGAADDSGLPNDRFFAVRPEGSVSTLKIQRTERGDSAVYLCASSNYGDTQYFGPGTRLTVL.

The J gene is TRBJ2-1, the V gene TRBV19, with D possibly matching TRBD2 (5 bases). The CDR3 spans 15 residues. V lost 3 bases and J 2 bases, leaving 11 bases between the germline ends. Germline V lookup: CDR1 LNHDA, CDR2 SQIVND (reference sequence). The CDR3 bases are TGTGCCAGTAGTATCGGTGGGAGAGCCTACAATGAGCAGTTCTTC. Residues: CASSIGGRAYNEQFF.

V is TRBV18 and J is TRBJ2-1; 9 bases are a match to TRBD2. V shed 0 bases and J 8 bases; nucleotides not matched to a gene: 2. Germline V gene sequence: CDR1 KGHSH, CDR2 LQKENI. The CDR3 sequence is 14 residues long. In DNA, the CDR3 is TGTGCCAGCTCACCACCTAGCGGGAGTTATGAGCAGTTCTTC. This encodes CASSPPSGSYEQFF.

The V and J genes are TRBV7-2 and TRBJ2-2; TRBD2 aligns across 10 bases. Per germline, CDR1 SGHTA and CDR2 FQGNSA. There are 15 residues in the CDR3. V shed 1 base, J shed 6 bases, and the junction held 2 bases outside the gene matches. CDR3 in amino acids: CASSLGLAGAGELFF. The CDR3 coding sequence is TGTGCCAGCAGCTTAGGTCTAGCGGGAGCCGGGGAGCTGTTTTTT.

This chain uses TRBV6-1 with TRBJ2-7, with D perhaps being TRBD1 or TRBD2 (5 bases each). CDR1 is MNHNS and CDR2 is SASEGT in the germline V gene. The CDR3 has 15 amino acids. V lost 4 bases and J 5 bases, leaving 18 bases between the germline ends. This CDR3 is CASSGGTIFVNEQYF. CDR3 coding DNA: TGTGCCAGCAGTGGTGGGACGATCTTTGTGAACGAGCAGTACTTC.

The J gene is TRBJ2-1, the V gene TRBV2; 7 nucleotides align to TRBD2. V trimming: 4 bases; J trimming: 5 bases; junction bases outside the gene matches: 5. The CDR3 is made up of 14 amino acids. Germline V lookup: CDR1 SNHLY, CDR2 FYNNEI. In DNA form, the CDR3 reads TGTGCCAGCAGTGGCCCTAGCGGAAACAATGAGCAGTTCTTC. Translation gives CASSGPSGNNEQFF.

The chain recombines TRBV2 with TRBJ1-5; no definite D call. Germline CDR1 reads SNHLY; CDR2 reads FYNNEI. V gave up 6 bases and J gave up 7 bases, with 16 bases separating them. The CDR3 runs to 14 residues. CDR3 DNA: TGTGCCAGCAGGGGAACGAGGGAACCCCAGCCCCAGCATTTT. Translated: CASRGTREPQPQHF.

The chain has TRBV4-1 and TRBJ1-5; perhaps TRBD1 as D (6 bases). The CDR3 sequence is 16 residues long. Germline-derived CDR1 and CDR2 are MGHRA and YSYEKL. Trimming left V 0 bases short and J 4 bases short, with 13 bases between. CDR3 sequence reads: CASSQEFGQTNQPQHF. The CDR3 DNA is TGCGCCAGCAGCCAAGAATTTGGACAGACTAATCAGCCCCAGCATTTT.

The rearrangement uses TRBV4-1 and TRBJ2-7; the match to TRBD1 covers 8 bases. This CDR3 has 17 amino acids. Unmatched junction bases numbered 13, after V lost 1 base and J lost 5 bases. Looked up from germline, CDR1 is MGHRA and CDR2 is YSYEKL. The CDR3: CASSQGRYMDRVNEQYF. The CDR3 DNA reads TGCGCCAGCAGCCAAGGTCGCTACATGGACAGGGTCAACGAGCAGTACTTC.

V is TRBV11-2 and J is TRBJ1-4; the match to TRBD1 covers 7 bases. The CDR3 contains 16 residues. With V trimmed by 2 bases and J by 7 bases, 10 bases remained unmatched. CDR1 SGHAT and CDR2 FQNNGV come from the germline V gene. As DNA, the CDR3 is TGTGCCAGCAGCTTAACCCACAGGGGAGTAGGTGAAAAACTGTTTTTT. Its protein product is CASSLTHRGVGEKLFF.

The chain joins TRBV27 to TRBJ1-2; possibly TRBD1 for D (5 bases). CDR1 and CDR2 (germline): MNHEY, SMNVEV (reference sequence). The CDR3 has 14 residues. V lost 4 bases to trimming and J lost 6 bases, with 15 bases between them. The CDR3, as DNA: TGTGCCAGCAGTTCGAGCAGGGTACCGGATGGCTACACCTTC. Protein sequence: CASSSSRVPDGYTF.

There are a few counts of this clone. This chain connects TRBV5-1 to TRBJ2-1; 14 nucleotides match TRBD2. The CDR3 is made up of 16 amino acids. In germline, CDR1 is SGHRS, CDR2 YFSETQ. Trimming at V came to 4 bases and at J to 8 bases, leaving 8 bases not matched to a gene. CDR3 bases: TGCGCCAGCAGCACGGGACTAGCGGGAGTGGAAGATGAGCAGTTCTTC. This codes for CASSTGLAGVEDEQFF. Using reference TRBV5-1 and TRBJ2-1 for the parts outside the CDR3, the full variable domain is KAGVTQTPRYLIKTRGQQVTLSCSPISGHRSVSWYQQTPGQGLQFLFEYFSETQRNKGNFPGRFSGRQFSNSRSEMNVSTLELGDSALYLCASSTGLAGVEDEQFFGPGTRLTVL.